Listed below are T cell receptor beta chains from one sample, sequenced in a study of breast tumors, draining lymph nodes, adjacent tissues. TCRdb recomputed calls from the multiplex PCR reads with MiXCR, one row per CDR3 protein. The sample yields 85,000 to 130,000 distinct CDR3 sequences, over 20% seen once. Source material: axillary lymph node tissue. Receptors originate from a female donor with breast cancer. Some clones in this sample may be carry-over from other donors' samples. The CDR3 runs from the conserved cysteine through the conserved F or W. D genes are given only for firm matches. Some rows mark clone size as missing; the rest say once, few, many or name a class of expanded clone.

TRBJ2-7	-	many	TRBV4-1	TGCGCCAGCAGCCAAGAGGGAATTGGTAAGCAGTACTTC	CASSQEGIGKQYF
TRBJ1-5	TRBD1	many	TRBV12-3/TRBV12-4	TGTGCCAGCACCAGGGACAGGGGGCAGCCCCAGCATTTT	CASTRDRGQPQHF
TRBJ1-3	-	-	TRBV11-2	TGTGCCAGCAGCTTAGCCGGCTCTGGAAGCACCATATATTTT	CASSLAGSGSTIYF
TRBJ2-2	-	many	TRBV2	TGTGCCAGCAAGGCCGTTATTTACGGGGAGCTGTTTTTT	CASKAVIYGELFF
TRBJ1-2	TRBD1	many	TRBV9	TGTGCCAGCAGCCCCAGGGACAGGGGTGACTATGGCTACACCTTC	CASSPRDRGDYGYTF
TRBJ1-2	-	-	TRBV28	TGTGCCAGCAGTTTTCTCTATGGCTACACCTTC	CASSFLYGYTF
TRBJ2-2	-	-	TRBV11-3	TGTGCCAGCAGCGCCAGTGACAGGCCCACCGGGGAGCTGTTTTTT	CASSASDRPTGELFF
TRBJ2-7	TRBD1	many	TRBV27	TGTGCCAGCAGGCCCGGGACAGGGGGGCACGAGCAGTACTTC	CASRPGTGGHEQYF
TRBJ1-4	-	few	TRBV30	TGTGCCTGGACAGGGCAAAATGAAAAACTGTTTTTT	CAWTGQNEKLFF
TRBJ2-7	-	many	TRBV19	TGTGCCAGTAGTATAAACAGGCGCTCCGAGCAGTACTTC	CASSINRRSEQYF
TRBJ2-5	-	many	TRBV25-1	TGTGCCAGCAGTGAGGCTAGGGGGAGGCTAGAGACCCAGTACTTC	CASSEARGRLETQYF
TRBJ1-2	-	many	TRBV19	TGTGCCAGTAGTACCGGGACTTACGGTCGCTACACCTTC	CASSTGTYGRYTF
TRBJ1-1	-	few	TRBV4-2	TGTGCCAGCAGCCAAGATTCAAACACTGAAGCTTTCTTT	CASSQDSNTEAFF
TRBJ2-5	-	many	TRBV6-5	TGTGCCAGCAACCGACTAGTGTTGGAGACCCAGTACTTC	CASNRLVLETQYF
TRBJ2-7	-	many	TRBV4-1	TGCGCCAGCAGCCAACCCGGGACCAGCTCCTACGAGCAGTACTTC	CASSQPGTSSYEQYF
TRBJ1-1	-	-	TRBV30	TGTGCCTGGAGTAGGTATGACGGGAACACTGAAGCTTTCTTT	CAWSRYDGNTEAFF
TRBJ1-1	-	once	TRBV27	TGTGCCAGCAGTCCAATTCGCTCAGGGTCCTCCACTGAAGCTTTCTTT	CASSPIRSGSSTEAFF
TRBJ2-7	-	many	TRBV6-2/TRBV6-3	TGTGCCAGCAGAACGGGGAACAGGGCGAACGAGCAGTACTTC	CASRTGNRANEQYF
TRBJ2-3	-	-	TRBV5-6	TGTGCCAGCAGCTGGACCCCTAGCAGGGGGGTAACAGATACGCAGTATTTT	CASSWTPSRGVTDTQYF
TRBJ2-5	-	many	TRBV4-1	TGCGCCAGCAGCCCTCCTGGGGCAGGGCGGGAGACCCAGTACTTC	CASSPPGAGRETQYF
TRBJ1-2	-	many	TRBV6-6	TGTGCCAGCAGCGTGGAACAGGGTGGGAACTATGGCTACACCTTC	CASSVEQGGNYGYTF
TRBJ2-2	-	many	TRBV7-6	TGTGCCAGCAGCGAACTAGCGAACACCGGGGAGCTGTTTTTT	CASSELANTGELFF
TRBJ2-7	TRBD1	many	TRBV5-1	TGCGCCAGCAGCCTCGACAGGGGTGGACGGGAGTACTTC	CASSLDRGGREYF
TRBJ2-6	TRBD2	few	TRBV6-6	TGTGCCAGCAGTTACGTACGGACTAGCGGGAGGCCCTCTGGGGCCAACGTCCTGACTTTC	CASSYVRTSGRPSGANVLTF
TRBJ1-1	TRBD1	-	TRBV7-9	TGTGCCAGCAGCAACACGTTACAGGGGGCTGAAGCTTTCTTT	CASSNTLQGAEAFF
TRBJ2-7	-	many	TRBV3-1	TGTGCCAGCAGCCAAGGGGGCCTAACCTACGAGCAGTACTTC	CASSQGGLTYEQYF
TRBJ1-6	-	few	TRBV6-6	TGTGCCAGCAGTTACTCGACACGTCGGGGGTATTCACCCCTCCACTTT	CASSYSTRRGYSPLHF
TRBJ2-1	TRBD2	few	TRBV27	TGTGCCAGCAGTTTCGCGGGGAGGGGTCTCTCCTACAATGAGCAGTTCTTC	CASSFAGRGLSYNEQFF
TRBJ1-6	-	many	TRBV27	TGTGCCAGCAGTTTAAACAGGGCGGTTAATTCACCCCTCCACTTT	CASSLNRAVNSPLHF
TRBJ2-7	-	many	TRBV6-4	TGTGCCAGCAGTGAGATCTACGAGCAGTACTTC	CASSEIYEQYF
TRBJ2-3	TRBD2	many	TRBV28	TGTGCCAGCAGAACTAGCGCGAAGTACACAGATACGCAGTATTTT	CASRTSAKYTDTQYF
TRBJ2-7	-	many	TRBV6-5	TGTGCCAGCAGTGGGGGTACGGGCGACTACTACGAGCAGTACTTC	CASSGGTGDYYEQYF
TRBJ2-5	-	many	TRBV6-1	TGTGCCAGCAGAGGGTTAGGGGGGAAGGGAGAGACCCAGTACTTC	CASRGLGGKGETQYF
TRBJ2-1	TRBD2	many	TRBV9	TGTGCCAGCAGCGGACTAGCGTACAATGAGCAGTTCTTC	CASSGLAYNEQFF